This passage covers 6 T cell receptor beta chains from one sample sequenced in a study of Ad26.COV2.S vaccination and SARS-CoV-2 variants. The sample's treatment: roughly 20 received Ad26.COV2.S at low or high dose, single or two shots; roughly five received placebo; per-sample allocation not given. Sampling happened 63 days after the first vaccine or placebo injection. Clones were sequenced by immunoSEQ multiplex PCR, and TCRdb holds only the in-frame ones, with some missing. The sample consists of about 410,000 clones, 80% to 95% of them appearing once. Source: peripheral blood, taken in a trial of Ad26.COV2.S vaccine versus placebo. The receptors shown here come from a person aged 18-65 years who received the Ad26.COV2.S COVID-19 vaccine or a placebo.

As for this clone: The same CDR3 is also encoded by other DNA sequences in this sample. The gene calls are TRBV18 and TRBJ2-2; D gene uncertain. This CDR3 comprises 12 residues. Trimming left V 2 bases short and J 6 bases short, with 4 bases between. Germline CDR1 is KGHSH and CDR2 is LQKENI. DNA of the CDR3: TGTGCCAGCTCACCAGGAGCCGGGGAGCTGTTTTTT. It yields the protein CASSPGAGELFF.

This clone was seen only once. The chain links TRBV27 to TRBJ2-5; TRBD2 matches at 8 bases. This CDR3 spans 16 amino acids. The V gene end was trimmed by 4 bases and the J gene end by 2 bases; junction bases not matched to a gene: 9. The germline V gene has CDR1 MNHEY and CDR2 SMNVEV (reference sequence). The CDR3, as DNA: TGTGCCAGCAGTTGGCGGGCGACTAGCGTTCAAGAGACCCAGTACTTC. It specifies CASSWRATSVQETQYF.

The chain couples TRBV10-2 to TRBJ1-2; TRBD1 matches 8 bases. The junction had 10 bases not matched to a gene; V was cut back by 5 bases and J by 8 bases. CDR3 length: 14 residues. CDR1 and CDR2 from the germline V gene are WSHSY and SAAADI. The CDR3, as DNA: TGCGCCAGCAGTCGATTTCAGGGGGCGGAGGGCTACACCTTC. Amino acid sequence: CASSRFQGAEGYTF.

The chain links TRBV18 to TRBJ1-5, with a weak D call TRBD1 (5 bases). The V gene's germline CDR1 is KGHSH and CDR2 LQKENI. The CDR3 has 14 amino acids. V was shortened by 2 bases and J by 7 bases, with 12 bases between the two germline ends. The DNA of the CDR3 is TGTGCCAGCTCACCATCAGGGATGAGGCAGCCCCAGCATTTT. Protein product: CASSPSGMRQPQHF.

This rearrangement joins TRBV19 to TRBJ2-1, with a weak D call TRBD1 (6 bases). Looked up from germline, CDR1 is LNHDA and CDR2 is SQIVND (reference sequence). The length of the CDR3 is 15 residues. V was cut by 7 bases and J by 3 bases, with 16 bases left in between. DNA of the CDR3: TGTGCCAGTACAGGGGATCAGGATCGCTACAATGAGCAGTTCTTC. This gives the protein CASTGDQDRYNEQFF.

V is TRBV7-6 and J is TRBJ2-3; 7 nucleotides line up with TRBD2. The CDR3 spans 14 residues. After removal of 2 bases from V and 5 bases from J, the junction contained 4 bases not matched to a gene. The germline V gene has CDR1 SGHVS and CDR2 FNYEAQ. CDR3 protein: CASSLTGGVDTQYF. Here the CDR3 DNA reads TGTGCCAGCAGCTTAACTGGGGGGGTAGATACGCAGTATTTT.